This T cell receptor (beta chain) was sequenced for a study of patients and donors after allogeneic stem cell transplantation. The germline gives CDR1 SGHTA, CDR2 FQGNSA. CDR3 length: 16 amino acids. V gave up 1 base and J gave up 4 bases; unmatched junction bases: 0. TCRdb itself ran the RT-PCR reads through MiXCR, one entry per CDR3 protein. The data hold fewer than 200,000 distinct CDR3 sequences, with approximately 28% observed a single time. The rearrangement links TRBV7-2 to TRBJ2-1; TRBD2 aligns across 14 bases. Material: blood, either unsorted or a sorted T cell fraction (not recorded which). The receptor was isolated from a human donor who was either an allogeneic HSCT recipient or a stem cell or donor lymphocyte infusion donor (not recorded which). It is not recorded whose cells these are; they may come from a transplant donor. CDR3 bases: TGTGCCAGCAGCTTAGGGACTAGCGGGAGGTACAATGAGCAGTTCTTC. Translating it yields CASSLGTSGRYNEQFF.